The text below deals with one T cell receptor (beta chain). This CDR3 comprises 16 residues. Germline loops: CDR1 SGHVS, CDR2 FNYEAQ. V trimming: 3 bases; J trimming: 3 bases; junction bases outside the gene matches: 8. TCRdb's copy holds only in-frame clones and misses some; the assay was immunoSEQ multiplex PCR. The table has 90,000 to 150,000 clones, about 90% seen once. This entry comes from a study of T cell responses to AZD1222 COVID-19 vaccine. The chain carries TRBV7-6 and TRBJ2-3, with 8 bases fitting TRBD2. This clonotype was sampled from an adult in good health. The specimen was peripheral blood, collected on day 0 of AZD1222 vaccination. For the CDR3, the DNA is TGTGCCAGCAGCTTCGCGGCGGGAGGTGGGACAGATACGCAGTATTTT. Its translation: CASSFAAGGGTDTQYF.